Below are 5 T cell receptor beta chains sequenced from a single sample in a study of response to subunit inactivated influenza vaccine. TCRdb reanalysed the RT-PCR reads using MiXCR and keeps one entry per CDR3 protein. The sample gives about 700,000 distinct CDR3 sequences, approximately 15% of which show up once; 6.5% to 8.5% is in the top ten. Material: PBMCs from blood, obtained approximately 15 days before vaccination. These receptors originate from a man in his fifties who received an inactivated influenza vaccine.

This clonotype was picked up a small number of times. The chain carries TRBV19 and TRBJ2-3, with D unresolved. The CDR3 has 14 amino acids. Trimming removed 4 bases from V and 5 bases from J, with 13 bases in between. Germline V gives CDR1 LNHDA, CDR2 SQIVND (reference sequence). The DNA for the CDR3 is TGTGCCAGTAGTACCGGGCCTCTGGGAGATACGCAGTATTTT. Encoded protein: CASSTGPLGDTQYF. Full variable domain (rest looked up from reference TRBV19 and TRBJ2-3): DGGITQSPKYLFRKEGQNVTLSCEQNLNHDAMYWYRQDPGQGLRLIYYSQIVNDFQKGDIAEGYSVSREKKESFPLTVTSAQKNPTAFYLCASSTGPLGDTQYFGPGTRLTVL.

The rearrangement links TRBV10-3 to TRBJ1-5, with a tentative D call TRBD1 (6 bases). V shed 6 bases and J shed 3 bases, with 12 bases lying between them. The CDR3 is 14 amino acids. In germline, CDR1 is ENHRY, CDR2 SYGVKD. The CDR3 region is CAISGQGYNQPQHF. The CDR3, as DNA: TGTGCCATCAGCGGCCAGGGGTACAATCAGCCCCAGCATTTT.

This clonotype has a count of ten or more. The gene calls are TRBV7-9 and TRBJ2-5; D is ambiguous. Trimming took 0 bases from V and 5 from J, leaving 7 bases between them. The CDR3 extends over 13 amino acids. Germline-derived CDR1 and CDR2 are SEHNR and FQNEAQ (reference sequence). The CDR3 reads CASSLAWRETQYF. The CDR3 coding sequence is TGTGCCAGCAGCTTAGCCTGGCGGGAGACCCAGTACTTC.

This clonotype was seen a few times. V and J are TRBV5-1 and TRBJ2-4, with D maybe TRBD1 (7 bases). Trimming took 4 bases from V and 5 from J, leaving 13 bases between them. CDR3 length: 14 residues. Germline-derived CDR1 and CDR2 are SGHRS and YFSETQ. In DNA form, the CDR3 reads TGCGCCAGCAGCCAGGGACAGCGGGAAAACATTCAGTACTTC. It is translated as CASSQGQRENIQYF.

This chain links TRBV4-1 with TRBJ1-1; no clear D gene. The CDR3 is made up of 16 amino acids. CDR1 is MGHRA and CDR2 is YSYEKL in the germline V gene. The V gene lost 4 bases and the J gene lost 0 bases, with 15 bases spanning the gap. This CDR3 reads CASSLRETRMNTEAFF. DNA for the CDR3: TGCGCCAGCAGCCTTCGAGAGACACGCATGAACACTGAAGCTTTCTTT.